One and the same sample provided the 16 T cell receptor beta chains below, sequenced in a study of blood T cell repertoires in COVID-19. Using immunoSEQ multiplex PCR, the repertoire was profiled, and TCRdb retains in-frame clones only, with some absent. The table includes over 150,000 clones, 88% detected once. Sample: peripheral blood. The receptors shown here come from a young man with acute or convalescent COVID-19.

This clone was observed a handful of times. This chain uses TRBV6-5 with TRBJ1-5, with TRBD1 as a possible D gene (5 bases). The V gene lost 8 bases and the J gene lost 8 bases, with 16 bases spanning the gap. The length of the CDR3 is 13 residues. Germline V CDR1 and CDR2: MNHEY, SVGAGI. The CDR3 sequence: CASHNRGRKPQHF. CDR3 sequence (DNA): TGTGCCAGCCACAATAGGGGTAGGAAGCCCCAGCATTTT.

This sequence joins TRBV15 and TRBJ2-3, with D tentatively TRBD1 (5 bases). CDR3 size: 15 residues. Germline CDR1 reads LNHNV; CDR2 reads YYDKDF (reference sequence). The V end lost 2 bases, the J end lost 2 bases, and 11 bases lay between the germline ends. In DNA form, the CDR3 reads TGTGCCACCAGCAGACTAAGCAGGGTCACAGATACGCAGTATTTT. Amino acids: CATSRLSRVTDTQYF.

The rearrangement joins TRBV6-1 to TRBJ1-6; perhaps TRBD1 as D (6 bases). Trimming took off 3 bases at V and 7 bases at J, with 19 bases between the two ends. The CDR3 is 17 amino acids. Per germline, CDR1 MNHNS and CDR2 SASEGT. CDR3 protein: CASSDRSAQGRNSPLHF. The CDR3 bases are TGTGCCAGCAGTGATCGATCGGCCCAGGGGCGGAATTCACCCCTCCACTTT.

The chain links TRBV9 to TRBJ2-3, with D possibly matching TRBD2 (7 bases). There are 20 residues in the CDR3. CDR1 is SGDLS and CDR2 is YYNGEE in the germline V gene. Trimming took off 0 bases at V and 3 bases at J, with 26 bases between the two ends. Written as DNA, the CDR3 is TGTGCCAGCAGCGTAGACCCGTCTAGCGGTAGGGGGACGAGGACAGATACGCAGTATTTT. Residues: CASSVDPSSGRGTRTDTQYF.

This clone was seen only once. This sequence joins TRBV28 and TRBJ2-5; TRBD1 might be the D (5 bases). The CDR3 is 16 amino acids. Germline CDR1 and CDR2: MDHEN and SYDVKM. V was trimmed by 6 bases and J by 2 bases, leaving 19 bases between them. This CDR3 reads CASRNLRTREQETQYF. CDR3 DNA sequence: TGTGCCAGCAGAAACCTCCGGACAAGGGAACAAGAGACCCAGTACTTC.

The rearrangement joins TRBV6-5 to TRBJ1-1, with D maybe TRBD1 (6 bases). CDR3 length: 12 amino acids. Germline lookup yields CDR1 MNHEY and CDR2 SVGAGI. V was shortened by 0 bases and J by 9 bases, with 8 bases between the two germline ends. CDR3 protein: CASSYSGGKAFF. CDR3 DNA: TGTGCCAGCAGTTACTCAGGGGGTAAAGCTTTCTTT.

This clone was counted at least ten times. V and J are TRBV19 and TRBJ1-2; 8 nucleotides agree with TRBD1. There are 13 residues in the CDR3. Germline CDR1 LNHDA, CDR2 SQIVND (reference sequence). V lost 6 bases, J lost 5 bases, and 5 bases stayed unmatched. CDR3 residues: CASSDRGRYGYTF. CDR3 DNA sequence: TGTGCCAGTAGCGACAGGGGCCGTTATGGCTACACCTTC.

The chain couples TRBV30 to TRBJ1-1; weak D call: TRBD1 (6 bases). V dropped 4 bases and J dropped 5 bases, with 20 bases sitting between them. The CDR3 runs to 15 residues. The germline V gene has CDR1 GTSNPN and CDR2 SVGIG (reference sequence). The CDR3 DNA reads TGTGCCTGGACCCCGCCCTTTACAGGGCAAACTGAAGCTTTCTTT. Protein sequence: CAWTPPFTGQTEAFF.

CDR3 coding DNA: TGTGCCAGCAGTGAAGCGCTTTTTCAGGGGGACTTGAACACTGAAGCTTTCTTT. Its protein is CASSEALFQGDLNTEAFF. The chain uses TRBV6-1 and TRBJ1-1; 7 positions match TRBD1. The CDR3 length is 18 residues. In germline, CDR1 is MNHNS, CDR2 SASEGT. Germline trimming cut 0 bases from V and 0 bases from J; bases unmatched to any gene: 10.

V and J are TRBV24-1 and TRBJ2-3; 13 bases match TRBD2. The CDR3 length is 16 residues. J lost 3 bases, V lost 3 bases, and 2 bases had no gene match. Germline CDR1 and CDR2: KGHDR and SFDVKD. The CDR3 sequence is CATSDGTSGITDTQYF. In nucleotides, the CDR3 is TGTGCCACCAGTGATGGGACTAGCGGGATTACAGATACGCAGTATTTT.

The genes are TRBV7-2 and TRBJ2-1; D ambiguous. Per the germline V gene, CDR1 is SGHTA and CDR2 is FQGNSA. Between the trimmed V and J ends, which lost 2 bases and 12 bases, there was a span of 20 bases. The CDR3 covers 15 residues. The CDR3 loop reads CASSLWVDRVPRQFF. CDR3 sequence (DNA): TGTGCCAGCAGCTTATGGGTCGATCGGGTTCCAAGGCAGTTCTTC.

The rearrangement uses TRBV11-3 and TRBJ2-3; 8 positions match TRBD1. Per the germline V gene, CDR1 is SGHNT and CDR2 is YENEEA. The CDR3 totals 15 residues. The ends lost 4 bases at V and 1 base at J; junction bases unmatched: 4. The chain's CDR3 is CASSSTGAGTDTQYF. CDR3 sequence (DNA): TGTGCCAGCAGCTCGACAGGGGCCGGCACAGATACGCAGTATTTT.

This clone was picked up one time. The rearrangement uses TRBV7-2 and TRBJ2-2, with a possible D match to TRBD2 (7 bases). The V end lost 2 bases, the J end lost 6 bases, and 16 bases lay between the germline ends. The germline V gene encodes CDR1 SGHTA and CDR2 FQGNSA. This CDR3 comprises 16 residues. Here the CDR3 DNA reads TGTGCCAGCAGCTTATTCGGGGGGCGAACGTCCGGGGAGCTGTTTTTT. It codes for CASSLFGGRTSGELFF.

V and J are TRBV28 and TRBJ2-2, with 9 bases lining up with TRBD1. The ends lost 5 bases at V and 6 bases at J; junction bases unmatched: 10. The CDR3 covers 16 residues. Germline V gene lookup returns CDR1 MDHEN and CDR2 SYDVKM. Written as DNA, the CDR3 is TGTGCCAGCAGTGTCTGGACAGGGGAAGGTGCCGGGGAGCTGTTTTTT. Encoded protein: CASSVWTGEGAGELFF.

The CDR3 DNA reads TGTGCCAGCAGCTCCGGACTAGCGGGGTACAATGAGCAGTTCTTC. Translating it yields CASSSGLAGYNEQFF. The rearrangement uses TRBV7-9 and TRBJ2-1, with 12 bases aligning to TRBD2. The length of the CDR3 is 15 residues. The V gene end was trimmed by 4 bases and the J gene end by 4 bases; junction bases not matched to a gene: 2. CDR1 is SEHNR, CDR2 FQNEAQ, per germline (reference sequence).

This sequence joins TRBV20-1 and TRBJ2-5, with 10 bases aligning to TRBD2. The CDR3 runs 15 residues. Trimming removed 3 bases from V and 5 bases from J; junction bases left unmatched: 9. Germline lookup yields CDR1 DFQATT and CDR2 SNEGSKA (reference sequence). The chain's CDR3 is CSASKAGGPGETQYF. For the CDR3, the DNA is TGCAGTGCTAGTAAAGCGGGAGGGCCAGGGGAGACCCAGTACTTC.